Shown below are 28 T cell receptor beta chains from a single sample sequenced in a study of blood T cells in healthy people across ages. Then a second PCR, running roughly 7 to 11 cycles, was carried out with a sample-barcoded 5' primer and a J-beta primer mix. MiXCR, run by TCRdb on the 5' RACE reads, gives a single entry per CDR3 protein. The sample consists of some 760,000 distinct CDR3 sequences, around 25% of them appearing once. The same data also went into a second study, on T cells of mothers and their children.

The sequenced sample was blood. The origin of the receptors is a boy aged 5-17 years in good health.

A few counts support this clonotype. This rearrangement joins TRBV6-2 or TRBV6-3 to TRBJ2-2; 11 bases agree with TRBD1. CDR1 MNHEY and CDR2 SVGEGT come from the germline V gene. V was clipped by 5 bases and J by 4 bases; unmatched bases: 6. This CDR3 has 16 residues. DNA for the CDR3: TGTGCCAGCAGTCCACCGGGACAGGGGGGCACCGGGGAGCTGTTTTTT. Amino acid sequence: CASSPPGQGGTGELFF.

This clonotype was found a few times. The missing conserved phenylalanine or tryptophan at the end of this CDR3 makes a read error likely. The CDR3 coding sequence is TGTGCCAGCAGCTTTACTGAAGTTAATGAAAAACTGTTTTCT. Protein product: CASSFTEVNEKLFS. The rearrangement uses TRBV7-2 and TRBJ1-4; D unresolved. Per the germline V gene, CDR1 is SGHTA and CDR2 is FQGNSA. The CDR3 consists of 14 residues. Between the trimmed V and J ends, which lost 3 bases and 4 bases, there was a span of 9 bases.

CDR3 loop: CASSPMSGYNEQFF. The CDR3 DNA is TGTGCCAGCAGCCCGATGTCCGGATACAATGAGCAGTTCTTC. The chain combines TRBV7-9 with TRBJ2-1; D not resolved. CDR1 and CDR2 (germline): SEHNR, FQNEAQ (reference sequence). V was pared by 5 bases and J by 4 bases, with 12 bases between. This CDR3 comprises 14 residues.

The rearrangement uses TRBV6-2 or TRBV6-3 and TRBJ1-1, with a tentative D call TRBD1 (5 bases). Trimming took off 4 bases at V and 5 bases at J, with 14 bases between the two ends. CDR1 is MNHEY and CDR2 is SVGEGT in the germline V gene. There are 14 residues in the CDR3. The CDR3 is CASSWKPDTTEAFF. In nucleotides, the CDR3 is TGTGCCAGCAGTTGGAAACCGGACACGACTGAAGCTTTCTTT.

V gene TRBV4-2 combines with J gene TRBJ2-1, with 7 positions matching TRBD2. The J segment lost 7 bases and the V segment lost 4 bases, leaving 10 bases of the junction unmatched. CDR3 length: 15 residues. Germline loops: CDR1 LGHNA, CDR2 YNFKEQ. CDR3 nucleotide sequence: TGTGCCAGCAGCCCCCAGGAGACTAGCCGGAATGAGCAGTTCTTC. It is translated as CASSPQETSRNEQFF.

The chain combines TRBV4-1 with TRBJ2-1; D assignment may be TRBD1 or TRBD2 (6 bases each). This CDR3 region has 12 residues. Deletions cut 5 bases from V and 6 bases from J, with 8 bases between. CDR1 MGHRA and CDR2 YSYEKL come from the germline V gene. The CDR3 spells CASSRGVNEQFF. The CDR3 coding sequence is TGCGCCAGCAGCAGGGGGGTCAATGAGCAGTTCTTC.

This chain joins TRBV12-3 or TRBV12-4 and TRBJ2-1; TRBD2 matches at 9 bases. The CDR3 sequence is 16 residues long. Losses at the gene ends were 6 bases for V and 3 bases for J; bases not matched to a gene: 9. The CDR3 region has the DNA TGTGCCAGCAGCCTAATAGCGGGGGCCTTCTACAATGAGCAGTTCTTC. It specifies CASSLIAGAFYNEQFF.

A remark on this clonotype: A read error may be the cause here, since a much bigger clone is one base away. The CDR3, as DNA: TGCAGCGTTGAACAGTCAGAAAAACTGTCTTTT. This codes for CSVEQSEKLSF. The V gene is TRBV29-1, the J gene TRBJ1-4; D is unresolved. Germline CDR1 SQVTM, CDR2 ANQGSEA. The CDR3 is 11 residues long. The full variable domain, completed using reference TRBV29-1 and TRBJ1-4, is SAVISQKPSRDICQRGTSLTIQCQVDSQVTMMFWYRQQPGQSLTLIATANQGSEATYESGFVIDKFPISRPNLTFSTLTVSNMSPEDSSIYLCSVEQSEKLSFGSGTQLSVL.

This clonotype was counted a few times. This chain joins TRBV4-2 and TRBJ2-3; 8 positions match TRBD2. The CDR3 loop spans 17 amino acids. The germline CDR1 and CDR2 sequences are LGHNA and YNFKEQ. The V gene end was trimmed by 6 bases and the J gene end by 3 bases; junction bases not matched to a gene: 14. The CDR3 reads CASSLTPGGGSTDTQYF. The DNA of the CDR3 is TGTGCCAGCAGTCTAACTCCGGGGGGGGGCTCAACAGATACGCAGTATTTT.

In this sample, this clonotype turned up a few times. The genes are TRBV29-1 and TRBJ2-3; D is ambiguous. Germline V CDR1 and CDR2: SQVTM, ANQGSEA. The CDR3 loop spans 11 amino acids. Trimming removed 7 bases from V and 6 bases from J, with 11 bases in between. The DNA of the CDR3 is TGCAGCGCCCGCCTTTTCGATACGCAGTATTTT. This sequence encodes CSARLFDTQYF.

The chain has TRBV25-1 and TRBJ1-1; D unresolved. The CDR3 is 14 amino acids. V lost 1 base and J 1 base, leaving 7 bases between the germline ends. Germline V gene lookup returns CDR1 MGHDK and CDR2 SYGVNS. Here the CDR3 DNA reads TGTGCCAGCAGTGAATTTCCACCGAACACTGAAGCTTTCTTT. Residues: CASSEFPPNTEAFF.

This sequence joins TRBV7-2 and TRBJ2-3, with 7 bases aligning to TRBD1. The CDR3 is 18 amino acids. J was trimmed by 1 base and V by 5 bases; bases with no gene match: 15. Germline values: CDR1 SGHTA, CDR2 FQGNSA. The CDR3 loop is CASSPGDVYRGGTDTQYF. The CDR3 nucleotides read TGTGCCAGCAGCCCCGGGGATGTATACAGGGGTGGCACAGATACGCAGTATTTT.

A few counts support this clonotype. The chain recombines TRBV6-6 with TRBJ1-6, with unresolved D. V was pared by 3 bases and J by 2 bases, with 8 bases between. The CDR3 totals 15 residues. Germline values: CDR1 MNHNY, CDR2 SVGAGI (reference sequence). CDR3 nucleotides: TGTGCCAGCAGTTATGGGGAGCCCTATAATTCACCCCTCCACTTT. Its protein is CASSYGEPYNSPLHF.

The table lists this clonotype with a few counts. The V call is TRBV20-1, the J call TRBJ1-5; 7 positions match TRBD1. Germline V gene lookup returns CDR1 DFQATT and CDR2 SNEGSKA (reference sequence). V lost 4 bases to trimming and J lost 5 bases; unmatched junction nucleotides: 8. The CDR3 covers 14 residues. CDR3 bases: TGCAGTGCTACTAGACAGGGACCACATCAGCCCCAGCATTTT. As protein: CSATRQGPHQPQHF.

J is TRBJ2-7 and V is TRBV29-1, with 7 bases fitting TRBD2. In germline, CDR1 is SQVTM, CDR2 ANQGSEA. The CDR3 loop spans 13 amino acids. The trim removed 6 bases at V and 4 bases at J, leaving 9 bases unmatched. CDR3 residues: CSVRAGLSYEQYF. CDR3 nucleotide sequence: TGCAGCGTCCGAGCGGGACTAAGTTACGAGCAGTACTTC.

This rearrangement joins TRBV2 to TRBJ2-5; D not certain. Near its end, the DNA agrees better with TRBJ2-1, so the J call may be wrong. Germline V lookup: CDR1 SNHLY, CDR2 FYNNEI. CDR3 length: 14 amino acids. The CDR3 protein is CASRDGWSYNEQFF. The CDR3 DNA reads TGTGCCAGCAGGGACGGGTGGTCTTACAATGAGCAGTTCTTC.

This clonotype was found a few times. The V gene is TRBV29-1, the J gene TRBJ2-5; D remains ambiguous. Trimming shortened V by 7 bases and J by 2 bases, and 8 bases separated the two germline ends. The germline V gene has CDR1 SQVTM and CDR2 ANQGSEA. The CDR3 contains 11 residues. The chain's CDR3 is CSAKLQETQYF. Here the CDR3 DNA reads TGCAGCGCTAAACTACAAGAGACCCAGTACTTC.

CDR3 in amino acids: CSVNRLGSYNEQFF. CDR3 coding DNA: TGCAGCGTCAACAGGTTAGGCTCCTACAATGAGCAGTTCTTC. This chain uses TRBV29-1 with TRBJ2-1; tentative D call: TRBD1 (5 bases). In germline, CDR1 is SQVTM, CDR2 ANQGSEA. The CDR3 consists of 14 residues. V dropped 6 bases and J dropped 0 bases, with 12 bases sitting between them.

The chain has TRBV12-3 or TRBV12-4 and TRBJ2-3; tentatively, D is TRBD1 (6 bases). The CDR3 has 13 residues. V gave up 6 bases and J gave up 5 bases, with 12 bases separating them. The CDR3 loop is CASRREGEDTQYF. CDR3 sequence (DNA): TGTGCCAGCAGAAGAGAGGGGGAAGATACGCAGTATTTT.

There are a few counts of this clonotype. The V gene is TRBV6-6, the J gene TRBJ1-2; a weak D match, TRBD1 (5 bases). The CDR3 is 15 amino acids. The germline gives CDR1 MNHNY, CDR2 SVGAGI (reference sequence). Between the trimmed V and J ends, which lost 6 bases and 0 bases, there was a span of 14 bases. The CDR3 region is CASSLTDRSNYGYTF. The CDR3 nucleotides read TGTGCCAGCAGCCTGACAGACAGATCTAACTATGGCTACACCTTC.

This clonotype was seen a handful of times. The CDR3 here is CASTFRVEQYF. CDR3 coding DNA: TGTGCCAGCACCTTCCGGGTCGAGCAGTACTTC. The chain uses TRBV27 and TRBJ2-7; D is ambiguous. The CDR3 runs 11 residues. The germline CDR1 and CDR2 sequences are MNHEY and SMNVEV (reference sequence). The ends were cut back, 7 bases at V and 6 bases at J, with 10 bases in the middle.

This chain's CDR3 is CASSPGLAGGQQYF. CDR3 DNA: TGTGCCAGCAGTCCGGGACTAGCGGGAGGGCAGCAGTACTTC. The chain employs TRBV27 and TRBJ2-7, with 16 bases matching TRBD2. The length of the CDR3 is 14 residues. Germline assignment: CDR1 MNHEY and CDR2 SMNVEV (reference sequence). V shed 5 bases and J 8 bases; nucleotides not matched to a gene: 3.

This clonotype was found a few times. The chain recombines TRBV10-2 with TRBJ2-1; D could derive from TRBD1 or TRBD2 (6 bases each). V was trimmed by 3 bases and J by 0 bases, leaving 18 bases between them. CDR1 and CDR2 from the germline V gene are WSHSY and SAAADI. The CDR3 consists of 18 residues. The CDR3, as DNA: TGCGCCAGCAGTGAAGGATGGAGGGGGGCCTTCTCCTACAATGAGCAGTTCTTC. It yields the protein CASSEGWRGAFSYNEQFF.

This clonotype showed up just a few times. This chain uses TRBV6-6 with TRBJ2-5; 14 bases agree with TRBD2. The CDR3 is made up of 16 amino acids. Trimming took 7 bases from V and 3 from J; bases not matched to a gene: 7. CDR1 MNHNY and CDR2 SVGAGI come from the germline V gene (reference sequence). Here the CDR3 reads CASNFPGLAGEETQYF. The CDR3 DNA is TGTGCCAGCAACTTCCCGGGACTAGCGGGAGAAGAGACCCAGTACTTC.

The V gene is TRBV7-2, the J gene TRBJ1-5; D gene unclear. Germline V gene data show CDR1 as SGHTA and CDR2 as FQGNSA. V lost 5 bases and J 2 bases, leaving 10 bases between the germline ends. The CDR3 extends over 14 amino acids. CDR3: CASSPTPGNQPQHF. The CDR3 DNA reads TGTGCCAGCAGCCCTACACCCGGCAATCAGCCCCAGCATTTT.

The chain combines TRBV7-8 with TRBJ2-3, with 12 nucleotides matching TRBD2. The germline V gene encodes CDR1 SGHVS and CDR2 FQNEAQ. Trimming cost V 0 bases and J 2 bases; bases outside gene matches: 9. CDR3 length: 19 amino acids. CDR3 nucleotide sequence: TGTGCCAGCAGCTTAGCGATCTCACCTAGCGGGGGGGCCACAGATACGCAGTATTTT. It is translated as CASSLAISPSGGATDTQYF.

This clonotype was observed a few times. This sequence joins TRBV12-3 or TRBV12-4 and TRBJ2-7; D could derive from TRBD1 or TRBD2 (5 bases each). The V gene lost 6 bases and the J gene lost 4 bases, with 13 bases spanning the gap. The CDR3 spans 13 residues. The CDR3 region is CASSQGTVYEQYF. The CDR3 DNA reads as TGTGCCAGCAGCCAAGGGACGGTGTACGAGCAGTACTTC.

The chain employs TRBV10-3 and TRBJ1-6; D perhaps matches TRBD1 (6 bases). Germline V gene data show CDR1 as ENHRY and CDR2 as SYGVKD. Trimming left V 6 bases short and J 6 bases short, with 9 bases between. The CDR3 has 13 residues. The CDR3 protein is CAISAGVNSPLHF. The CDR3 coding sequence is TGTGCCATCAGCGCAGGGGTTAATTCACCCCTCCACTTT.